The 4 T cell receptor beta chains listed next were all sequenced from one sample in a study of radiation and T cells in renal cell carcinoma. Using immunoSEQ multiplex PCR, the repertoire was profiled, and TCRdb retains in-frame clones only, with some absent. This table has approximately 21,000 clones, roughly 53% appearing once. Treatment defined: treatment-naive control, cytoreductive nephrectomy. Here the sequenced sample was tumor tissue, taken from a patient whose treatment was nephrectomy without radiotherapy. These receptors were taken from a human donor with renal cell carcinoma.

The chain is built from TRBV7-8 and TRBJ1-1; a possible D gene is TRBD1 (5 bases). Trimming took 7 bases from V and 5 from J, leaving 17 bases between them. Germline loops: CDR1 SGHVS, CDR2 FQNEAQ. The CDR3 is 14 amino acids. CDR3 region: CASTSRVGFTEAFF. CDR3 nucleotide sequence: TGTGCCAGCACCTCCAGGGTTGGATTTACTGAAGCTTTCTTT.

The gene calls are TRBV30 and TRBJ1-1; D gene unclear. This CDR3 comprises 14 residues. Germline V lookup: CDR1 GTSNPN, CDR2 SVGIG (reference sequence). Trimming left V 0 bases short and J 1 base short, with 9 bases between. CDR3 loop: CAWSVQSENTEAFF. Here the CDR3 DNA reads TGTGCCTGGAGTGTACAATCCGAGAACACTGAAGCTTTCTTT.

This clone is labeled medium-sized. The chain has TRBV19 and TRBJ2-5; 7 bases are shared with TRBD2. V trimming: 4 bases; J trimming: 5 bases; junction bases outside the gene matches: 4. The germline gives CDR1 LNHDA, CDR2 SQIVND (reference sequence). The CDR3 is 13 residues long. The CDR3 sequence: CASSTRGMETQYF. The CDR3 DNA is TGTGCCAGTAGTACGCGGGGGATGGAGACCCAGTACTTC.

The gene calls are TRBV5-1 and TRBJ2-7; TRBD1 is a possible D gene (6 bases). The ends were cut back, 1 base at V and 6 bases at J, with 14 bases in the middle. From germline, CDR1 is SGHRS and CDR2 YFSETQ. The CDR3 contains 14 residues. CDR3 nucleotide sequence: TGCGCCAGCAGCTTGACTGGGGGCTCATCCGAGCAGTACTTC. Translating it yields CASSLTGGSSEQYF.